A single sample gave rise to the 25 T cell receptor beta chains below, sequenced in a study of control samples from healthy donors and cancer patients. Generated by immunoSEQ multiplex PCR, the TCRdb table keeps only in-frame clones and is missing some. The sample shows some 120,000 clones, 88% of them seen only once. Sample: blood. The receptors come from a woman in her seventies in good health.

The rearrangement joins TRBV6-2 or TRBV6-3 to TRBJ1-2; no firm D call. The CDR3 contains 11 residues. With 5 bases removed from V and 14 bases from J, the gap between germline ends came to 15 bases. The V gene's germline CDR1 is MNHEY and CDR2 SVGEGT. The CDR3 coding sequence is TGTGCCAGCAGTCAGCCCACACCCATAACCTTC. This translates into CASSQPTPITF.

The chain carries TRBV5-5 and TRBJ2-7, with D perhaps TRBD1 (5 bases). Germline CDR1 and CDR2: SGHKS and YYEKEE (reference sequence). This CDR3 region has 13 residues. Trimming left V 3 bases short and J 2 bases short, with 9 bases between. CDR3 amino acids: CASSSQTAYEQYF. As DNA, the CDR3 is TGTGCCAGCAGCTCCCAGACAGCCTACGAGCAGTACTTC.

The chain has TRBV19 and TRBJ2-2; 9 bases line up with TRBD1. Germline trimming cut 8 bases from V and 2 bases from J; bases unmatched to any gene: 9. CDR3 length equals 16 residues. Germline-derived CDR1 and CDR2 are LNHDA and SQIVND (reference sequence). The CDR3 loop reads CASGGETGGNTGELFF. CDR3 DNA: TGTGCCAGTGGGGGAGAGACAGGGGGAAACACCGGGGAGCTGTTTTTT.

This clone was observed a few times. One junction end does not reproduce the germline sequence, and a read error may be involved. This chain uses TRBV2 with TRBJ1-2; D is unclear. This CDR3 has 13 residues. The germline V gene has CDR1 SNHLY and CDR2 FYNNEI. CDR3 nucleotide sequence: TGTGCCAGCAGCACTATGACTAACCATGGCTACACCTTC. Translation gives CASSTMTNHGYTF. The variable domain in full, completed from reference TRBV2 and TRBJ1-2, reads EPEVTQTPSHQVTQMGQEVILRCVPISNHLYFYWYRQILGQKVEFLVSFYNNEISEKSEIFDDQFSVERPDGSNFTLKIRSTKLEDSAMYFCASSTMTNHGYTFGSGTRLTVV.

The genes are TRBV6-2 or TRBV6-3 and TRBJ2-5; D perhaps matches TRBD2 (6 bases). This CDR3 is built from 17 residues. Looked up from germline, CDR1 is MNHEY and CDR2 is SVGEGT. Trimming pared 2 bases from V and 0 bases from J, leaving 16 bases between. This CDR3 reads CASSYKRDSRYQETQYF. DNA for the CDR3: TGTGCCAGCAGTTACAAACGGGACTCCAGGTACCAAGAGACCCAGTACTTC.

The V gene is TRBV7-3, the J gene TRBJ2-3, with 12 bases aligning to TRBD2. Per germline, CDR1 SGHTA and CDR2 FQGTGA. The CDR3 runs to 16 residues. V dropped 4 bases and J dropped 2; count of bases not matched to a gene: 4. DNA of the CDR3: TGTGCCAGCAGCTCTGGACTAGCGGGAACCACAGATACGCAGTATTTT. Encoded protein: CASSSGLAGTTDTQYF.

The chain has TRBV10-3 and TRBJ1-4, with a weak D call TRBD1 (6 bases). The CDR3 totals 14 residues. From germline, CDR1 is ENHRY and CDR2 SYGVKD. Trimming took off 10 bases at V and 8 bases at J, with 20 bases between the two ends. CDR3 in amino acids: CATGGDILGEKLFF. The CDR3 coding sequence is TGTGCCACCGGTGGGGACATCCTCGGGGAAAAACTGTTTTTT.

V usage is TRBV27 and J usage is TRBJ1-6; the D gene is possibly TRBD1 (5 bases). CDR3 length: 18 amino acids. Germline CDR1 MNHEY, CDR2 SMNVEV (reference sequence). V was clipped by 7 bases and J by 1 base, with 20 bases between them. The DNA of the CDR3 is TGTGCCAGCACCGCTCCCGGCGGGGGTAATTCCTATAATTCACCCCTCCACTTT. Its translation is CASTAPGGGNSYNSPLHF.

The chain is built from TRBV5-5 and TRBJ2-2; D not certain. Germline V gene lookup returns CDR1 SGHKS and CDR2 YYEKEE (reference sequence). V was cut by 4 bases and J by 1 base, with 5 bases left in between. The CDR3 length is 13 residues. CDR3 loop: CASSRMNTGELFF. CDR3 nucleotides: TGTGCCAGCAGCCGAATGAACACCGGGGAGCTGTTTTTT.

This clone appeared a single time. The V call is TRBV7-7, the J call TRBJ2-3, with D possibly matching TRBD2 (6 bases). V lost 0 bases to trimming and J lost 6 bases, with 13 bases between them. In germline, CDR1 is SSHAT, CDR2 FNYEAQ (reference sequence). This CDR3 has 15 residues. Here the CDR3 DNA reads TGTGCCAGCAGCTTAGCGCGGGACCCCATGGATACGCAGTATTTT. It translates to CASSLARDPMDTQYF. Full variable domain (outside the CDR3, taken from reference TRBV7-7 and TRBJ2-3): GAGVSQSPRYKVTKRGQDVTLRCDPISSHATLYWYQQALGQGPEFLTYFNYEAQPDKSGLPSDRFSAERPEGSISTLTIQRTEQRDSAMYRCASSLARDPMDTQYFGPGTRLTVL.

V gene TRBV5-1 combines with J gene TRBJ2-2, with D maybe TRBD1 (5 bases). This CDR3 has 14 amino acids. Trimming left V 3 bases short and J 2 bases short, with 8 bases between. Germline values: CDR1 SGHRS, CDR2 YFSETQ. This CDR3 is CASSSQGNTGELFF. The DNA for the CDR3 is TGCGCCAGCAGCTCCCAGGGAAACACCGGGGAGCTGTTTTTT. Based on the CDR3 plus reference TRBV5-1 and TRBJ2-2, the full variable domain is KAGVTQTPRYLIKTRGQQVTLSCSPISGHRSVSWYQQTPGQGLQFLFEYFSETQRNKGNFPGRFSGRQFSNSRSEMNVSTLELGDSALYLCASSSQGNTGELFFGEGSRLTVL.

V is TRBV5-1 and J is TRBJ1-1, with D maybe TRBD1 (6 bases). The CDR3 runs to 13 residues. Trimming removed 4 bases from V and 5 bases from J, with 12 bases in between. CDR1 and CDR2 (germline): SGHRS, YFSETQ. In DNA form, the CDR3 reads TGCGCCAGCAGCCGAATGGACAGTACTGAAGCTTTCTTT. It encodes CASSRMDSTEAFF. Full variable domain (remainder filled in from reference TRBV5-1 and TRBJ1-1): KAGVTQTPRYLIKTRGQQVTLSCSPISGHRSVSWYQQTPGQGLQFLFEYFSETQRNKGNFPGRFSGRQFSNSRSEMNVSTLELGDSALYLCASSRMDSTEAFFGQGTRLTVV.

The CDR3 here is CASKRAGGFDYTF. The CDR3 region has the DNA TGTGCCAGCAAACGAGCGGGGGGTTTCGACTACACCTTC. This chain links TRBV2 with TRBJ1-2; D perhaps matches TRBD1 (5 bases). The CDR3 runs 13 residues. Trimming took off 7 bases at V and 10 bases at J, with 19 bases between the two ends. Germline CDR1 is SNHLY and CDR2 is FYNNEI.

The chain couples TRBV7-6 to TRBJ2-7; TRBD1 is a possible D gene (6 bases). Trimming took off 4 bases at V and 6 bases at J, with 10 bases between the two ends. The CDR3 has 12 residues. Germline V gene lookup returns CDR1 SGHVS and CDR2 FNYEAQ. The CDR3 reads CASSSTGLEQYF. In nucleotides, the CDR3 is TGTGCCAGCAGCTCGACAGGTCTCGAGCAGTACTTC.

The CDR3 region has the DNA TGTGCCAGCAGCTTTGGACAGTCGGGGGACTATGGCTACACCTTC. This encodes CASSFGQSGDYGYTF. This chain uses TRBV7-3 with TRBJ1-2; weak D call: TRBD1 (6 bases). The CDR3 length is 15 residues. CDR1 SGHTA and CDR2 FQGTGA come from the germline V gene. V lost 3 bases and J lost 3, with 14 bases in between.

V is TRBV7-2 and J is TRBJ2-3; TRBD2 matches at 8 bases. This CDR3 is 15 amino acids long. J was trimmed by 1 base and V by 4 bases; bases with no gene match: 4. Germline V gene sequence: CDR1 SGHTA, CDR2 FQGNSA. CDR3 in amino acids: CASSSVSGGTDTQYF. CDR3 sequence (DNA): TGTGCCAGCAGCTCCGTTAGCGGGGGCACAGATACGCAGTATTTT.

The J gene is TRBJ1-4, the V gene TRBV7-9; 10 bases agree with TRBD1. Looked up from germline, CDR1 is SEHNR and CDR2 is FQNEAQ (reference sequence). The V and J ends lost 4 bases and 7 bases, in that order; junction bases with no gene match: 3. The CDR3 consists of 14 residues. CDR3 residues: CASSSTGGGEKLFF. The DNA for the CDR3 is TGTGCCAGCAGCTCGACAGGGGGCGGTGAAAAACTGTTTTTT.

CDR3 nucleotide sequence: TGTGCCAGCAGCTTGGTCCAGAACTATGGCTACACCTTC. Protein sequence: CASSLVQNYGYTF. The J gene is TRBJ1-2, the V gene TRBV5-4, with D uncertain. The CDR3 contains 13 residues. V was clipped by 0 bases and J by 2 bases, with 5 bases between them. Germline CDR1 SGHNT, CDR2 YYREEE (reference sequence).

The chain recombines TRBV5-4 with TRBJ2-1; 7 nucleotides align to TRBD1. The CDR3 is 15 residues long. Unmatched junction bases numbered 5, after V lost 2 bases and J lost 3 bases. The germline V gene has CDR1 SGHNT and CDR2 YYREEE (reference sequence). The CDR3 bases are TGTGCCAGCAGCTTAGACAGGGCTATCTACAATGAGCAGTTCTTC. Protein sequence: CASSLDRAIYNEQFF.

This chain joins TRBV3-1 (or the pseudogene TRBV3-2) and TRBJ2-5; possibly TRBD1 or TRBD2 for D (5 bases each). With 0 bases removed from V and 1 base from J, the gap between germline ends came to 21 bases. Germline lookup yields CDR1 LGHDT and CDR2 YNNKEL (reference sequence). CDR3 size: 19 residues. The CDR3 reads CASSQDGPHGAWGQETQYF. CDR3 nucleotides: TGTGCCAGCAGCCAAGACGGCCCCCACGGGGCTTGGGGCCAAGAGACCCAGTACTTC.

This chain uses TRBV11-3 with TRBJ1-1; D is unclear. Germline CDR1 and CDR2: SGHNT and YENEEA. This CDR3 spans 13 amino acids. V was cut by 4 bases and J by 3 bases, with 9 bases left in between. CDR3 protein: CASSSYTYTEAFF. The CDR3 DNA sequence: TGTGCCAGCAGCTCATACACCTACACTGAAGCTTTCTTT.

CDR3 loop: CASSATGGGYTF. CDR3 coding DNA: TGTGCCAGCAGCGCTACAGGGGGCGGCTACACCTTC. The rearrangement joins TRBV7-9 to TRBJ1-2, with 9 bases lining up with TRBD1. This CDR3 comprises 12 residues. Germline V gives CDR1 SEHNR, CDR2 FQNEAQ (reference sequence). J lost 8 bases, V lost 5 bases, and 3 bases had no gene match. The full variable domain, rest sourced from reference TRBV7-9 and TRBJ1-2, is DTGVSQNPRHKITKRGQNVTFRCDPISEHNRLYWYRQTLGQGPEFLTYFQNEAQLEKSRLLSDRFSAERPKGSFSTLEIQRTEQGDSAMYLCASSATGGGYTFGSGTRLTVV.

V is TRBV5-4 and J is TRBJ2-1; 8 bases are shared with TRBD1. The CDR3 runs 12 residues. Germline CDR1 SGHNT, CDR2 YYREEE (reference sequence). J gave up 14 bases and V 3 bases, and 7 bases lay outside the gene matches. The CDR3 region is CASSSLRTGKFF. In nucleotides, the CDR3 is TGTGCCAGCAGCTCTCTGCGGACAGGGAAGTTCTTC.

This chain joins TRBV6-2 or TRBV6-3 and TRBJ2-7; maybe TRBD1 (6 bases). Trimming took 4 bases from V and 1 from J, leaving 11 bases between them. In germline, CDR1 is MNHEY, CDR2 SVGEGT. The CDR3 contains 14 residues. The CDR3 loop reads CASSLVTGSYEQYF. The DNA for the CDR3 is TGTGCCAGCAGTTTGGTCACAGGGTCCTACGAGCAGTACTTC.

V is TRBV20-1 and J is TRBJ1-3; no firm D call. This CDR3 has 14 residues. Germline assignment: CDR1 DFQATT and CDR2 SNEGSKA (reference sequence). Between the trimmed V and J ends, which lost 3 bases and 0 bases, there was a span of 9 bases. The CDR3 loop is CSASVGLSGNTIYF. CDR3 nucleotide sequence: TGCAGTGCTAGTGTGGGTCTCTCTGGAAACACCATATATTTT.